The 28 T cell receptor beta chains presented below share a single source sample, sequenced in a study of T cell clones after liver transplantation. Measured with immunoSEQ multiplex PCR; TCRdb has only the in-frame clones, and not every one. The table shows tens of thousands of clones, with almost 95% occurring only once. Specimen: CD4+ T cells from blood, collected roughly 25 months after liver transplant. The receptors shown here come from a human patient who received a liver transplant. The T cells may come from the graft donor.

Here the CDR3 DNA reads TGTGCCAGCAGCTTAGGGGTGGAGACCCAGTACTTC. Its translation is CASSLGVETQYF. The chain recombines TRBV7-2 with TRBJ2-5; D gene unclear. With 1 base removed from V and 5 bases from J, the gap between germline ends came to 5 bases. The CDR3 covers 12 residues. Germline CDR1 reads SGHTA; CDR2 reads FQGNSA.

This rearrangement joins TRBV19 to TRBJ2-7; D is undetermined. V lost 7 bases, J lost 6 bases, and 13 bases lay in between. Per the germline V gene, CDR1 is LNHDA and CDR2 is SQIVND (reference sequence). The CDR3 length is 12 residues. CDR3 sequence (DNA): TGTGCCAGTAACGACGGCCAAGGCGAGCAGTACTTC. Translation gives CASNDGQGEQYF.

CDR3 DNA: TGCGCCAGCAGCCCCGGGACAGCCGAGACCCAGTACTTC. Protein: CASSPGTAETQYF. V is TRBV5-1 and J is TRBJ2-5; 7 bases are shared with TRBD1. Per germline, CDR1 SGHRS and CDR2 YFSETQ. The CDR3 is 13 residues long. V gave up 4 bases and J gave up 5 bases; unmatched junction bases: 5.

The V call is TRBV7-9, the J call TRBJ1-5; D unclear. CDR3 length: 12 residues. The V end was cut by 3 bases, the J end by 7 bases, with 7 bases between. In germline, CDR1 is SEHNR, CDR2 FQNEAQ (reference sequence). CDR3 protein: CASSFGGQPQHF. The CDR3 coding sequence is TGTGCCAGCAGCTTCGGAGGGCAGCCCCAGCATTTT.

This clone was observed a few times. The rearrangement uses TRBV29-1 and TRBJ1-5; 7 nucleotides line up with TRBD1. Trimming at V came to 4 bases and at J to 4 bases, leaving 7 bases not matched to a gene. The CDR3 runs to 14 residues. The germline V gene has CDR1 SQVTM and CDR2 ANQGSEA. CDR3 in DNA: TGCAGCGTTGCTGGCAGGGGGGTAAATCAGCCCCAGCATTTT. It is translated as CSVAGRGVNQPQHF.

The chain joins TRBV19 to TRBJ2-3; a possible D gene is TRBD2 (6 bases). Germline-derived CDR1 and CDR2 are LNHDA and SQIVND (reference sequence). V lost 5 bases and J 4 bases, leaving 19 bases between the germline ends. The CDR3 sequence is 16 residues long. CDR3 in DNA: TGTGCCAGTAGTCCCTGGGGGGAGGCCCTCCCAGATACGCAGTATTTT. It codes for CASSPWGEALPDTQYF.

The chain joins TRBV15 to TRBJ2-2; D call uncertain. The CDR3 covers 15 residues. V was trimmed by 0 bases and J by 1 base, leaving 6 bases between them. Germline CDR1 LNHNV, CDR2 YYDKDF (reference sequence). The chain's CDR3 is CATSRDSGNTGELFF. CDR3 bases: TGTGCCACCAGCAGAGATTCGGGGAACACCGGGGAGCTGTTTTTT.

This clone appeared a single time. The germline gene is not matched at one end of the junction; a read error may be the cause. The chain uses TRBV5-1 and TRBJ2-7; 8 bases align to TRBD1. In germline, CDR1 is SGHRS, CDR2 YFSETQ. The CDR3 sequence is 14 residues long. CDR3: CASSTTGTGGAGSF. Written as DNA, the CDR3 is TGCGCCAGCAGCACAACCGGGACAGGAGGCGCCGGGTCCTTC.

This chain uses TRBV5-1 with TRBJ2-7; D gene unclear. The CDR3 runs 15 residues. Germline V gives CDR1 SGHRS, CDR2 YFSETQ. Trimming cost V 0 bases and J 6 bases, with 16 bases left between them. CDR3 region: CASSLDWGGEREQYF. In DNA, the CDR3 is TGCGCCAGCAGCTTGGATTGGGGTGGAGAGCGCGAGCAGTACTTC.

This clone has just one count. This CDR3 is CASGTGGTNTGELFF. The CDR3 coding sequence is TGTGCCAGCGGGACAGGGGGAACGAACACCGGGGAGCTGTTTTTT. This rearrangement joins TRBV28 to TRBJ2-2, with TRBD1 matching over 11 bases. Looked up from germline, CDR1 is MDHEN and CDR2 is SYDVKM. Unmatched junction bases numbered 2, after V lost 8 bases and J lost 0 bases. This CDR3 is 15 amino acids long.

This chain's CDR3 is CASSAPGSRGNQPQHF. In nucleotides, the CDR3 is TGTGCCAGCAGTGCTCCGGGGTCTCGGGGAAATCAGCCCCAGCATTTT. V usage is TRBV2 and J usage is TRBJ1-5; D unclear. V shed 4 bases and J shed 4 bases, with 17 bases lying between them. The CDR3 totals 16 residues. Germline V gene sequence: CDR1 SNHLY, CDR2 FYNNEI. The full variable domain, its missing parts supplied by reference TRBV2 and TRBJ1-5, is EPEVTQTPSHQVTQMGQEVILRCVPISNHLYFYWYRQILGQKVEFLVSFYNNEISEKSEIFDDQFSVERPDGSNFTLKIRSTKLEDSAMYFCASSAPGSRGNQPQHFGDGTRLSIL.

The chain uses TRBV7-6 and TRBJ2-4, with TRBD2 matching 10 bases. The V and J ends lost 5 bases and 6 bases, in that order; junction bases with no gene match: 13. The CDR3 is 17 residues long. Germline V gene data show CDR1 as SGHVS and CDR2 as FNYEAQ. The CDR3 loop reads CASSPRALAGVGNIQYF. CDR3 sequence (DNA): TGTGCCAGCAGCCCCCGCGCGCTAGCGGGAGTGGGAAACATTCAGTACTTC.

The V call is TRBV28, the J call TRBJ2-7; the D gene is possibly TRBD1 (6 bases). Germline CDR1 reads MDHEN; CDR2 reads SYDVKM. The CDR3 length is 13 residues. Trimming cost V 9 bases and J 3 bases, with 15 bases left between them. The CDR3 DNA sequence: TGTGCCAGTACCGGGACATACATCTACGAGCAGTACTTC. It yields the protein CASTGTYIYEQYF.

The rearrangement uses TRBV5-1 and TRBJ2-7, with 8 bases that match TRBD2. The CDR3 sequence is 14 residues long. Germline V gene lookup returns CDR1 SGHRS and CDR2 YFSETQ. Trimming at V came to 4 bases and at J to 0 bases, leaving 3 bases not matched to a gene. The CDR3 sequence: CASSPLADSYEQYF. The DNA for the CDR3 is TGCGCCAGCAGCCCACTAGCGGACTCCTACGAGCAGTACTTC.

The J gene is TRBJ2-1, the V gene TRBV13, with D possibly being TRBD2 (7 bases). Germline assignment: CDR1 PRHDT and CDR2 FYEKMQ (reference sequence). V was trimmed by 5 bases and J by 6 bases, leaving 20 bases between them. The CDR3 has 16 residues. The DNA for the CDR3 is TGTGCCAGCAGCAGCGGGTCAAGGCGGGGGCGCAATGAGCAGTTCTTC. Amino acids: CASSSGSRRGRNEQFF.

V usage is TRBV6-6 and J usage is TRBJ1-1, with 7 bases lining up with TRBD1. The V gene end was trimmed by 6 bases and the J gene end by 6 bases; junction bases not matched to a gene: 1. This CDR3 is 11 amino acids long. Germline-derived CDR1 and CDR2 are MNHNY and SVGAGI (reference sequence). CDR3 protein: CASRRGPEAFF. In DNA, the CDR3 is TGTGCCAGCAGGAGGGGGCCTGAAGCTTTCTTT.

This chain joins TRBV11-3 and TRBJ2-7, with D maybe TRBD1 (6 bases). V lost 6 bases and J 1 base, leaving 22 bases between the germline ends. Germline lookup yields CDR1 SGHNT and CDR2 YENEEA. CDR3 size: 17 residues. This CDR3 reads CASSPPQGWYPSYEQYF. The CDR3 bases are TGTGCCAGCAGTCCACCTCAGGGGTGGTACCCATCCTACGAGCAGTACTTC.

J is TRBJ2-7 and V is TRBV11-2, with 7 bases aligning to TRBD1. CDR1 and CDR2 from the germline V gene are SGHAT and FQNNGV. CDR3 length equals 15 residues. V trimming: 1 base; J trimming: 0 bases; junction bases outside the gene matches: 3. The CDR3 loop is CASSLGGTASYEQYF. CDR3 DNA sequence: TGTGCCAGCAGCTTAGGAGGGACAGCCTCCTACGAGCAGTACTTC.

V is TRBV29-1 and J is TRBJ2-6; possibly TRBD2 for D (6 bases). There are 14 residues in the CDR3. The V end lost 6 bases, the J end lost 1 base, and 10 bases lay between the germline ends. Germline CDR1 reads SQVTM; CDR2 reads ANQGSEA. The DNA of the CDR3 is TGCAGCGTCGGGGGTGGGTCTGGGGCCAACGTCCTGACTTTC. Translation: CSVGGGSGANVLTF.

This clone was seen just once. The V call is TRBV28, the J call TRBJ1-1, with TRBD1 identical over 10 bases. The trim removed 4 bases at V and 8 bases at J, leaving 10 bases unmatched. The CDR3 is made up of 15 amino acids. Germline V gives CDR1 MDHEN, CDR2 SYDVKM. This CDR3 is CASSSRDRGLGEAFF. The CDR3 bases are TGTGCCAGCAGTTCCCGGGACAGGGGATTGGGAGAAGCTTTCTTT.

The rearrangement joins TRBV29-1 to TRBJ1-1; possibly TRBD1 for D (6 bases). Germline CDR1 and CDR2: SQVTM and ANQGSEA. Trimming removed 7 bases at V and 11 bases at J, with 17 bases between. The CDR3 contains 11 residues. In DNA form, the CDR3 reads TGCAGCGCCGGAACGGGGGCCGGCGCTTTCTTT. Translated, it gives CSAGTGAGAFF.

The chain joins TRBV29-1 to TRBJ2-1; TRBD2 agrees at 7 bases. The CDR3 has 14 residues. After removal of 4 bases from V and 0 bases from J, the junction contained 3 bases not matched to a gene. Germline V gene data show CDR1 as SQVTM and CDR2 as ANQGSEA. The CDR3 is CSVVGGSSYNEQFF. CDR3 sequence (DNA): TGCAGCGTTGTTGGCGGGAGCTCCTACAATGAGCAGTTCTTC.

This chain connects TRBV7-2 to TRBJ2-2; D not resolved. V dropped 1 base and J dropped 2 bases, with 5 bases sitting between them. CDR1 is SGHTA and CDR2 is FQGNSA in the germline V gene. CDR3 length equals 14 residues. As DNA, the CDR3 is TGTGCCAGCAGCTTAGACTTCAACACCGGGGAGCTGTTTTTT. It codes for CASSLDFNTGELFF.

This chain joins TRBV7-6 and TRBJ1-3; D not resolved. The V end was cut by 1 base, the J end by 3 bases, with 4 bases between. Germline V gene lookup returns CDR1 SGHVS and CDR2 FNYEAQ. This CDR3 contains 13 residues. In DNA form, the CDR3 reads TGTGCCAGCAGCTTAGGTGGTGGAAACACCATATATTTT. Amino acids: CASSLGGGNTIYF.

This clone was recorded once. V and J are TRBV11-3 and TRBJ2-7, with 10 bases lining up with TRBD2. Germline CDR1 reads SGHNT; CDR2 reads YENEEA. The CDR3 runs 15 residues. After removal of 0 bases from V and 1 base from J, the junction contained 0 bases not matched to a gene. CDR3 sequence (DNA): TGTGCCAGCAGCTTAGAACTAGCGGGGTCCTACGAGCAGTACTTC. Translated, it gives CASSLELAGSYEQYF.

The J gene is TRBJ2-2, the V gene TRBV30; 8 nucleotides align to TRBD2. The CDR3 spans 14 residues. Trimming cost V 5 bases and J 5 bases; bases outside gene matches: 7. CDR1 and CDR2 from the germline V gene are GTSNPN and SVGIG (reference sequence). This CDR3 is CAWWGSGRTGELFF. The DNA for the CDR3 is TGTGCCTGGTGGGGGAGCGGGAGAACCGGGGAGCTGTTTTTT.

The V and J genes are TRBV10-2 and TRBJ2-1; no reliable D call. The CDR3 spans 11 residues. Trimming stripped 5 bases from V and 8 bases from J, with 7 bases between. In germline, CDR1 is WSHSY, CDR2 SAAADI. CDR3 loop: CASSLVDEQFF. CDR3 sequence (DNA): TGCGCCAGCAGTCTGGTTGATGAGCAGTTCTTC.

The chain uses TRBV5-1 and TRBJ2-7; D is perhaps TRBD2 (5 bases). CDR3 length: 11 residues. The germline V gene has CDR1 SGHRS and CDR2 YFSETQ. V was clipped by 0 bases and J by 9 bases, with 7 bases between them. The CDR3 DNA sequence: TGCGCCAGCAGCTTGGAGCGGCTGCAGTACTTC. The encoded protein is CASSLERLQYF.